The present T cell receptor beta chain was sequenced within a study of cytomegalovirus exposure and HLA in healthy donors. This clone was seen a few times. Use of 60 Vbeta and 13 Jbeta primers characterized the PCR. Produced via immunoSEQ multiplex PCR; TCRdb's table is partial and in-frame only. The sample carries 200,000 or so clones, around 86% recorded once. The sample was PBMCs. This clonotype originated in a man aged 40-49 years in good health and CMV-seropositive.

The CDR3 nucleotides are TGTGCCAGTAGCCCTAGCGGGGGGGCTATTTGGGAGCAGTTCTTC. It encodes CASSPSGGAIWEQFF. This sequence joins TRBV19 and TRBJ2-1; 12 nucleotides line up with TRBD2. The CDR3 has 15 amino acids. The germline CDR1 and CDR2 sequences are LNHDA and SQIVND (reference sequence). With V trimmed by 6 bases and J by 10 bases, 10 bases remained unmatched.